These 26 T cell receptor beta chains share one sample of origin, sequenced in a study of blood T cell repertoires in COVID-19. Only in-frame clones appear in the TCRdb table, and some are missing; sequencing was by immunoSEQ multiplex PCR. The sample consists of just over 650,000 clones, 75% to 90% of them appearing once. Input material: peripheral blood. All receptors derive from a woman aged 18 to 35 with acute or convalescent COVID-19.

The V gene is TRBV5-1, the J gene TRBJ1-2; TRBD1 matches at 7 bases. The germline gives CDR1 SGHRS, CDR2 YFSETQ. V trimming: 1 base; J trimming: 4 bases; junction bases outside the gene matches: 10. The CDR3 length is 16 residues. The CDR3 reads CASSLSGQVISYGYTF. As DNA, the CDR3 is TGCGCCAGCAGCTTGTCAGGACAGGTCATCTCCTATGGCTACACCTTC.

V and J are TRBV11-2 and TRBJ2-2; 8 bases line up with TRBD2. CDR1 is SGHAT, CDR2 FQNNGV, per germline. The V segment lost 11 bases and the J segment 4 bases; nucleotides outside the gene matches: 12. There are 15 residues in the CDR3. This CDR3 is CASSRRGVGTGELFF. DNA for the CDR3: TGTGCCTCAAGTCGGCGGGGGGTCGGCACCGGGGAGCTGTTTTTT. Full variable domain (rest looked up from reference TRBV11-2 and TRBJ2-2): EAGVAQSPRYKIIEKRQSVAFWCNPISGHATLYWYQQILGQGPKLLIQFQNNGVVDDSQLPKDRFSAERLKGVDSTLKIQPAKLEDSAVYLCASSRRGVGTGELFFGEGSRLTVL.

CDR3 in amino acids: CASSGQGNEKLFF. The CDR3 DNA is TGTGCCAGCTCGGGACAGGGGAATGAAAAACTGTTTTTT. This chain connects TRBV9 to TRBJ1-4; 10 nucleotides align to TRBD1. This CDR3 is 13 amino acids long. Germline CDR1 SGDLS, CDR2 YYNGEE. Trimming took 7 bases from V and 5 from J; bases not matched to a gene: 2. Drawing the rest from reference TRBV9 and TRBJ1-4, the complete variable domain is DSGVTQTPKHLITATGQRVTLRCSPRSGDLSVYWYQQSLDQGLQFLIQYYNGEERAKGNILERFSAQQFPDLHSELNLSSLELGDSALYFCASSGQGNEKLFFGSGTQLSVL.

Comment on this clone: The sample carries other DNA sequences with the same CDR3. This chain joins TRBV5-1 and TRBJ1-2; unclear D gene. The germline CDR1 and CDR2 sequences are SGHRS and YFSETQ. V lost 0 bases and J 0 bases, leaving 3 bases between the germline ends. This CDR3 is 13 amino acids long. The DNA of the CDR3 is TGCGCCAGCAGCTTGGCCGCTAACTATGGCTACACCTTC. Its translation: CASSLAANYGYTF.

This chain uses TRBV7-9 with TRBJ2-7; TRBD2 agrees at 7 bases. Germline CDR1 is SEHNR and CDR2 is FQNEAQ (reference sequence). J was trimmed by 0 bases and V by 8 bases; bases with no gene match: 7. The CDR3 contains 14 residues. The CDR3 loop is CASEGRGSSYEQYF. The CDR3 DNA reads as TGTGCCAGCGAAGGGAGGGGAAGCTCCTACGAGCAGTACTTC.

The chain recombines TRBV6-5 with TRBJ2-3; D not resolved. In germline, CDR1 is MNHEY, CDR2 SVGAGI. This CDR3 has 14 amino acids. Trimming stripped 8 bases from V and 0 bases from J, with 12 bases between. Written as DNA, the CDR3 is TGTGCCAGCCGTTTAGATTCTAGCACAGATACGCAGTATTTT. Translated: CASRLDSSTDTQYF.

The chain uses TRBV27 and TRBJ2-1; 8 bases fit TRBD2. Trimming removed 5 bases from V and 5 bases from J; junction bases left unmatched: 2. The CDR3 has 13 residues. From germline, CDR1 is MNHEY and CDR2 SMNVEV (reference sequence). The CDR3 region is CASSLLADNEQFF. In DNA, the CDR3 is TGTGCCAGCAGTCTACTAGCGGACAATGAGCAGTTCTTC.

The chain carries TRBV6-6 and TRBJ1-1; D is unclear. Trimming removed 2 bases at V and 3 bases at J, with 13 bases between. Germline lookup yields CDR1 MNHNY and CDR2 SVGAGI (reference sequence). The CDR3 is 15 amino acids. CDR3 loop: CASSYGIGRDTEAFF. The DNA for the CDR3 is TGTGCCAGCAGTTACGGTATCGGGAGGGACACTGAAGCTTTCTTT.

The V call is TRBV7-9, the J call TRBJ1-4; a possible D gene is TRBD1 (5 bases). The CDR3 extends over 15 amino acids. The germline V gene encodes CDR1 SEHNR and CDR2 FQNEAQ (reference sequence). Between the trimmed V and J ends, which lost 5 bases and 7 bases, there was a span of 17 bases. The DNA for the CDR3 is TGTGCCAGCAGCGCGCAGGGTATTCGAATTGAAAAACTGTTTTTT. Amino acid sequence: CASSAQGIRIEKLFF.

The chain couples TRBV27 to TRBJ1-6, with 9 bases that match TRBD1. Per germline, CDR1 MNHEY and CDR2 SMNVEV (reference sequence). Unmatched junction bases numbered 14, after V lost 7 bases and J lost 7 bases. The CDR3 is made up of 17 amino acids. The CDR3 protein is CASTLWGQGQANSPLHF. Here the CDR3 DNA reads TGTGCCAGCACCCTCTGGGGACAGGGACAGGCAAATTCACCCCTCCACTTT.

The V gene is TRBV5-1, the J gene TRBJ2-1, with TRBD1 matching 10 bases. This CDR3 comprises 14 residues. In germline, CDR1 is SGHRS, CDR2 YFSETQ. V was pared by 5 bases and J by 7 bases, with 6 bases of the junction left unmatched. The CDR3 DNA reads TGCGCCAGCAGGTGGACAGGGGGTCTGAATGAGCAGTTCTTC. Translated: CASRWTGGLNEQFF.

The rearrangement links TRBV18 to TRBJ1-1; D unresolved. The CDR3 runs 14 residues. Germline CDR1 reads KGHSH; CDR2 reads LQKENI. Trimming removed 4 bases at V and 2 bases at J, with 11 bases between. CDR3 DNA sequence: TGTGCCAGCTCACTGACCGGGAAAAACACTGAAGCTTTCTTT. It yields the protein CASSLTGKNTEAFF. The whole variable domain, remainder taken from reference TRBV18 and TRBJ1-1, is NAGVMQNPRHLVRRRGQEARLRCSPMKGHSHVYWYRQLPEEGLKFMVYLQKENIIDESGMPKERFSAEFPKEGPSILRIQQVVRGDSAAYFCASSLTGKNTEAFFGQGTRLTVV.

The rearrangement links TRBV11-2 to TRBJ1-1; D is possibly TRBD1 (5 bases). The CDR3 extends over 12 amino acids. CDR1 SGHAT and CDR2 FQNNGV come from the germline V gene. Between the trimmed V and J ends, which lost 5 bases and 6 bases, there was a span of 10 bases. In DNA form, the CDR3 reads TGTGCCAGCAGCCCCTGGGGGGCTGAAGCTTTCTTT. Encoded protein: CASSPWGAEAFF.

V usage is TRBV5-8 and J usage is TRBJ1-6; tentatively, D is TRBD1 (5 bases). V shed 1 base and J shed 10 bases, with 15 bases lying between them. The germline V gene encodes CDR1 SGHTS and CDR2 YDEGEE. The CDR3 is 15 residues long. The chain's CDR3 is CASSLREGRGSPLHF. The CDR3 DNA follows: TGTGCCAGCAGCTTGAGGGAGGGACGAGGGTCACCCCTCCACTTT.

The V and J genes are TRBV3-1 (or the pseudogene TRBV3-2) and TRBJ1-2; D is uncertain. Germline CDR1 reads LGHDT; CDR2 reads YNNKEL (reference sequence). The CDR3 length is 13 residues. With 4 bases removed from V and 8 bases from J, the gap between germline ends came to 14 bases. The CDR3 spells CASSRPRSNGYTF. CDR3 nucleotides: TGTGCCAGCAGCCGCCCTCGGTCGAACGGCTACACCTTC.

In regard to this clone: In the same sample, other DNA sequences code for this CDR3. V and J are TRBV9 and TRBJ2-2; 7 bases align to TRBD1. J was trimmed by 1 base and V by 3 bases; bases with no gene match: 0. The CDR3 is 14 residues long. CDR1 and CDR2 from the germline V gene are SGDLS and YYNGEE. CDR3 in amino acids: CASSGTGNTGELFF. CDR3 coding DNA: TGTGCCAGCAGCGGGACAGGGAACACCGGGGAGCTGTTTTTT. Filled out from reference TRBV9 and TRBJ2-2, the complete variable domain reads DSGVTQTPKHLITATGQRVTLRCSPRSGDLSVYWYQQSLDQGLQFLIQYYNGEERAKGNILERFSAQQFPDLHSELNLSSLELGDSALYFCASSGTGNTGELFFGEGSRLTVL.

Here the CDR3 DNA reads TGTGCCATCAGTGAACAGGGGGCGCGAACTGAAGCTTTCTTT. Protein sequence: CAISEQGARTEAFF. The J gene is TRBJ1-1, the V gene TRBV10-3; 9 positions agree with TRBD1. This CDR3 has 14 residues. Germline V gene sequence: CDR1 ENHRY, CDR2 SYGVKD. Trimming removed 3 bases from V and 5 bases from J; junction bases left unmatched: 4.

The chain joins TRBV10-2 to TRBJ2-7; 16 bases fit TRBD2. With V trimmed by 0 bases and J by 6 bases, 14 bases remained unmatched. The V gene's germline CDR1 is WSHSY and CDR2 SAAADI. The CDR3 has 20 residues. The CDR3, as DNA: TGCGCCAGCAGTGAGTCGAAGGGACTAGCGGGGGGGCCAGCGGGGCTCGAGCAGTACTTC. It translates to CASSESKGLAGGPAGLEQYF.

V is TRBV10-3 and J is TRBJ1-2, with a tentative D call TRBD1 (6 bases). Trimming pared 7 bases from V and 0 bases from J, leaving 15 bases between. CDR1 and CDR2 (germline): ENHRY, SYGVKD. The CDR3 extends over 15 amino acids. The CDR3 reads CAITADRYSNYGYTF. In DNA, the CDR3 is TGTGCCATCACTGCTGACAGGTACTCTAACTATGGCTACACCTTC.

This rearrangement joins TRBV18 to TRBJ2-6; no firm D call. The CDR3 covers 14 residues. The germline V gene encodes CDR1 KGHSH and CDR2 LQKENI. With 4 bases removed from V and 1 base from J, the gap between germline ends came to 5 bases. The CDR3: CASSRPSGANVLTF. As DNA, the CDR3 is TGTGCCAGCTCACGGCCTTCTGGGGCCAACGTCCTGACTTTC. Combining the CDR3 with reference TRBV18 and TRBJ2-6 gives the whole variable domain NAGVMQNPRHLVRRRGQEARLRCSPMKGHSHVYWYRQLPEEGLKFMVYLQKENIIDESGMPKERFSAEFPKEGPSILRIQQVVRGDSAAYFCASSRPSGANVLTFGAGSRLTVL.

The chain has TRBV30 and TRBJ1-1; D gene unclear. V shed 3 bases and J shed 3 bases, with 8 bases lying between them. CDR3 size: 12 residues. Per the germline V gene, CDR1 is GTSNPN and CDR2 is SVGIG (reference sequence). As DNA, the CDR3 is TGTGCCTGGAGGGCCAGGTACACTGAAGCTTTCTTT. This gives the protein CAWRARYTEAFF.

The V gene is TRBV11-1, the J gene TRBJ1-6, with TRBD1 identical over 7 bases. The trim removed 5 bases at V and 10 bases at J, leaving 8 bases unmatched. This CDR3 has 14 residues. CDR1 is SGHAT and CDR2 is FQDESV in the germline V gene (reference sequence). The CDR3 sequence: CASSQRQGESPLHF. CDR3 sequence (DNA): TGTGCCAGCAGCCAAAGACAGGGAGAGTCACCCCTCCACTTT. Variable domain in full (rest from reference TRBV11-1 and TRBJ1-6): EAEVAQSPRYKITEKSQAVAFWCDPISGHATLYWYRQILGQGPELLVQFQDESVVDDSQLPKDRFSAERLKGVDSTLKIQPAELGDSAMYLCASSQRQGESPLHFGNGTRLTVT.

As concerns this clone: The germline gene is not matched at one end of the junction; a read error may be the cause. This CDR3 is CASSVGSLGSLFYGYTF. DNA of the CDR3: TGTGCCAGCAGCGTAGGATCCTTGGGGAGTTTGTTCTATGGCTACACCTTC. The chain employs TRBV13 and TRBJ1-2; the D is unclear. Germline CDR1 and CDR2: PRHDT and FYEKMQ (reference sequence). CDR3 length: 17 amino acids.

V usage is TRBV5-4 and J usage is TRBJ1-4; possible D gene TRBD1, 5 bases. Trimming took 0 bases from V and 0 from J, leaving 9 bases between them. This CDR3 has 16 amino acids. Germline CDR1 is SGHNT and CDR2 is YYREEE (reference sequence). The CDR3 bases are TGTGCCAGCAGCTTGGCTCGGGGGGCAACTAATGAAAAACTGTTTTTT. Residues: CASSLARGATNEKLFF.

The CDR3 bases are TGCGCCAGCAGCACTGACAGGGGAAAGCTCTACACCTTC. This gives the protein CASSTDRGKLYTF. The rearrangement joins TRBV5-1 to TRBJ1-2, with 8 bases lining up with TRBD1. Germline CDR1 is SGHRS and CDR2 is YFSETQ. V lost 4 bases and J lost 10; bases outside the gene matches: 9. The CDR3 spans 13 residues.

This chain links TRBV5-1 with TRBJ1-2, with D perhaps matching TRBD1 (6 bases). Germline V gene data show CDR1 as SGHRS and CDR2 as YFSETQ. Deletions cut 2 bases from V and 8 bases from J, with 16 bases between. This CDR3 region has 14 residues. The CDR3 protein is CASSLVQGPGGYTF. The CDR3, as DNA: TGCGCCAGCAGCTTAGTACAGGGCCCGGGGGGCTACACCTTC.